The source of this T cell receptor beta chain is a study of cytomegalovirus exposure and HLA in healthy donors. Regarding this clone: No antigen is known for it.

Vbeta (60) and Jbeta (13) primers were used in the PCR. Measured with immunoSEQ multiplex PCR; TCRdb has only the in-frame clones, and not every one. The data show around 210,000 clones, 70% to 90% seen once. Notes on the study in general: Reports described diagnosis of cytomegalovirus status by the classifier as highly specific and sensitive. Associated with cytomegalovirus, according to the listing, were around 160 TCR beta chains. Researchers reported from a later analysis that most CMV-associated TCR beta chains appeared HLA-restricted. Later examination showed HLA-associated TCR beta chains had greater clonal expansion than equally common others.

V was clipped by 2 bases and J by 2 bases, with 7 bases between them. Germline V gene data show CDR1 as LNHNV and CDR2 as YYDKDF (reference sequence). CDR3 length equals 15 residues. V is TRBV15 and J is TRBJ2-6; TRBD1 might be the D (5 bases). The source material was PBMCs. This receptor was taken from a girl aged 2 to 9 in good health and CMV-seronegative. DNA for the CDR3: TGTGCCACCAGCAGACCAGGGACTGGGGCCAACGTCCTGACTTTC. Protein product: CATSRPGTGANVLTF.